The 26 T cell receptor beta chains below come from one sample, sequenced in a study of T cells in women clearing cervical HPV infection. This table comes from immunoSEQ multiplex PCR, and its TCRdb copy is limited to in-frame clones, with some not included. This table lists 25,000 to 35,000 clones. Sequences were obtained from blood buffy coat. These receptors were collected from a woman between 18 and 69 years old with a cervical HPV16 infection that either progressed to CIN3+ or cleared (not recorded which).

Turning to this clone: The read ends 3 residues early relative to the CDR3; the germline J gene fills the gap. The chain has TRBV19 and TRBJ2-1; D remains unclear. This CDR3 has 13 residues. The V gene's germline CDR1 is LNHDA and CDR2 SQIVND (reference sequence). Trimming removed 8 bases from V and 8 bases from J, with 16 bases in between. CDR3 DNA, as far as it was read: TGTGCCAGTTCAGATGGTAACACCTATGAG. Protein sequence: CASSDGNTYE. In full, the CDR3 reads CASSDGNTYEQFF.

A note on this clone: The read falls 3 residues short of the CDR3 end, and the missing part is taken from the germline J gene. The V and J genes are TRBV7-2 and TRBJ2-7; tentatively, D is TRBD1 (5 bases). In germline, CDR1 is SGHTA, CDR2 FQGNSA. This CDR3 has 14 amino acids. The V end lost 2 bases, the J end lost 6 bases, and 14 bases lay between the germline ends. Incomplete CDR3 DNA: TGTGCCAGCAGCTTACGACAGCCCGTGGGCGAG. This encodes CASSLRQPVGE. The full CDR3 protein reads CASSLRQPVGEQYF.

About this clone: The read is 3 residues too short to cover the CDR3 end, so that end is filled in from the germline J gene. J is TRBJ2-7 and V is TRBV18; possible D gene TRBD2, 6 bases. Trimming took off 3 bases at V and 4 bases at J, with 16 bases between the two ends. The CDR3 extends over 15 amino acids. CDR1 KGHSH and CDR2 LQKENI come from the germline V gene. The sequenced CDR3 bases are TGTGCCAGCTCACCCCAAGGGAGGCAGCGGTACGAG. Its translation: CASSPQGRQRYE. The full CDR3 reads CASSPQGRQRYEQYF.

Turning to this clone: The read ends 3 residues shy of where the CDR3 ends; the end is completed using the germline J gene. V is TRBV7-9 and J is TRBJ1-3; D might be TRBD1 (6 bases). The ends were cut back, 5 bases at V and 0 bases at J, with 11 bases in the middle. The germline gives CDR1 SEHNR, CDR2 FQNEAQ (reference sequence). CDR3 length: 15 residues. CDR3 in amino acids: CASSPTDSSGNTIYF. The part of the CDR3 DNA that was read is TGTGCCAGCAGCCCAACGGACAGCTCTGGAAACACC.

Regarding this clone: Sequencing ends 3 residues short of the CDR3 end; the germline J gene provides the rest. V gene TRBV18 combines with J gene TRBJ2-7, with a tentative D call TRBD1 (5 bases). The V end was cut by 2 bases, the J end by 4 bases, with 15 bases between. The CDR3 contains 15 residues. CDR1 is KGHSH and CDR2 is LQKENI in the germline V gene. The CDR3 region is CASSPEIGRGYEQYF. The sequenced part of the CDR3 DNA is TGTGCCAGCTCACCAGAAATCGGAAGGGGTTACGAG.

The CDR3 reads CASRRDRGYEQYF. The DNA read from the CDR3 is TGTGCCAGCAGACGGGACAGGGGTTACGAG. J is TRBJ2-7 and V is TRBV28, with 10 positions matching TRBD1. The read is 3 residues too short to cover the CDR3 end, so that end is filled in from the germline J gene. The CDR3 length is 13 residues. The V and J ends lost 6 bases and 4 bases, in that order; junction bases with no gene match: 3. Germline V gene sequence: CDR1 MDHEN, CDR2 SYDVKM.

As for this clone: The read finishes 3 residues shy of the CDR3 end, and the germline J gene is used to complete it. The rearrangement joins TRBV5-1 to TRBJ2-3; 14 bases are shared with TRBD2. CDR3 length equals 18 residues. The germline CDR1 and CDR2 sequences are SGHRS and YFSETQ. Losses at the gene ends were 3 bases for V and 0 bases for J; bases not matched to a gene: 6. The CDR3 here is CASSYGTSGSRSTDTQYF. Incomplete CDR3 DNA: TGCGCCAGCAGCTACGGGACTAGCGGGAGCAGAAGCACAGATACG.

Of note for this clone: Read data end 3 residues before the CDR3 end; the end is taken from the germline J gene. The chain couples TRBV29-1 to TRBJ2-1; 7 positions match TRBD1. The V gene end was trimmed by 5 bases and the J gene end by 0 bases; junction bases not matched to a gene: 7. CDR3 length: 15 residues. The germline V gene encodes CDR1 SQVTM and CDR2 ANQGSEA. Incomplete CDR3 DNA: TGCAGCGTTTACTTGGACAGGTCCTCCTACAATGAG. It codes for CSVYLDRSSYNE. The CDR3, in full, reads CSVYLDRSSYNEQFF.

A word on this clone: The read terminates 3 residues before the CDR3 end, so the remaining end is supplied by the germline J gene. The rearrangement joins TRBV20-1 to TRBJ2-3; D not resolved. V was cut by 3 bases and J by 7 bases, with 11 bases left in between. The CDR3 has 12 residues. CDR1 DFQATT and CDR2 SNEGSKA come from the germline V gene (reference sequence). The covered CDR3 bases are TGCAGTGCTAGGCTTTTGGCCAATACG. Residues: CSARLLANT. From start to end, the CDR3 is CSARLLANTQYF.

About this clone: The read terminates 3 residues ahead of where the CDR3 ends, so the germline J gene completes it. The rearrangement links TRBV2 to TRBJ2-1, with a weak D call TRBD1 (5 bases). The CDR3 runs to 15 residues. Trimming pared 4 bases from V and 8 bases from J, leaving 18 bases between. Per the germline V gene, CDR1 is SNHLY and CDR2 is FYNNEI. The chain's CDR3 is CASSVGPNSAHEQFF. The CDR3 DNA, read in part, is TGTGCCAGCAGTGTGGGGCCAAACTCGGCCCATGAG.

As to this clone: With the read ending 3 residues before the CDR3 end, the germline J gene is used to fill in that end. This chain connects TRBV7-9 to TRBJ1-2; TRBD1 might be the D (5 bases). Germline CDR1 is SEHNR and CDR2 is FQNEAQ (reference sequence). Trimming shortened V by 3 bases and J by 4 bases, and 12 bases separated the two germline ends. The CDR3 contains 14 residues. CDR3 in amino acids: CASSFGADIYGYTF. The sequenced part of the CDR3 DNA is TGTGCCAGCAGCTTTGGGGCTGATATCTATGGC.

Comment on this clone: Sequencing ends 3 residues short of the CDR3 end; the germline J gene provides the rest. V usage is TRBV18 and J usage is TRBJ1-5; possibly TRBD1 for D (6 bases). V was pared by 4 bases and J by 5 bases, with 12 bases between. Germline-derived CDR1 and CDR2 are KGHSH and LQKENI. The CDR3 is made up of 14 amino acids. The DNA read from the CDR3 is TGTGCCAGCTCACTGGGGGCTGGGGATCAGCCC. It is translated as CASSLGAGDQP. The full CDR3 protein is CASSLGAGDQPQHF.

Comment on this clone: The read is 3 residues too short to cover the CDR3 end, so that end is filled in from the germline J gene. V usage is TRBV6-2 or TRBV6-3 and J usage is TRBJ2-3, with TRBD2 matching 7 bases. In germline, CDR1 is MNHEY, CDR2 SVGEGT. The ends lost 1 base at V and 3 bases at J; junction bases unmatched: 7. The CDR3 sequence is 16 residues long. CDR3 DNA (partial): TGTGCCAGCAGTTACTTAGGGGCTAGCGGAACAGATACG. This encodes CASSYLGASGTDT. The full CDR3 protein is CASSYLGASGTDTQYF.

The DNA read from the CDR3 is TGTGCCAGCAGCTCCTACTTACTTAACGACTATGGC. This gives the protein CASSSYLLNDYG. The complete CDR3 protein is CASSSYLLNDYGYTF. The chain recombines TRBV7-2 with TRBJ1-2; D uncertain. The read stops 3 residues short of the end of the CDR3; the missing end is completed from the germline J gene. Trimming left V 4 bases short and J 3 bases short, with 15 bases between. Germline V gene sequence: CDR1 SGHTA, CDR2 FQGNSA. The CDR3 contains 15 residues. The full variable domain, completed using reference TRBV7-2 and TRBJ1-2, is GAGVSQSPSNKVTEKGKDVELRCDPISGHTALYWYRQSLGQGLEFLIYFQGNSAPDKSGLPSDRFSAERTGGSVSTLTIQRTQQEDSAVYLCASSSYLLNDYGYTFGSGTRLTVV.

Remarks on this clone: The observed sequence ends 3 residues before the CDR3 terminus, with the missing tail filled in from the germline J gene. This chain uses TRBV5-1 with TRBJ1-4; 9 bases agree with TRBD1. The CDR3 spans 17 residues. Looked up from germline, CDR1 is SGHRS and CDR2 is YFSETQ. The J segment lost 3 bases and the V segment lost 7 bases, leaving 13 bases of the junction unmatched. The CDR3 DNA, read in part, is TGCGCCAGCTCCGACAGGGGGTCATCGTTTCCTAATGAAAAA. It codes for CASSDRGSSFPNEK. The CDR3 in full is CASSDRGSSFPNEKLFF.

Worth noting for this clone: The read stops 3 residues short of the end of the CDR3; the missing end is completed from the germline J gene. This sequence joins TRBV6-1 and TRBJ2-1, with 7 positions matching TRBD1. Germline V gene lookup returns CDR1 MNHNS and CDR2 SASEGT. The CDR3 extends over 18 amino acids. V shed 0 bases, J shed 8 bases, and the junction held 16 bases outside the gene matches. This CDR3 reads CASSEAGLWTGEGDEQFF. The covered CDR3 bases are TGTGCCAGCAGTGAAGCAGGGTTGTGGACAGGCGAGGGGGATGAG.

As concerns this clone: The CDR3 end falls 3 residues outside the read, so it is completed with the germline J gene. The gene calls are TRBV19 and TRBJ2-1; 8 bases agree with TRBD2. Trimming cost V 4 bases and J 2 bases; bases outside gene matches: 19. CDR1 is LNHDA, CDR2 SQIVND, per germline (reference sequence). The length of the CDR3 is 20 residues. Here the CDR3 reads CASSKEAGVSPPAPYNEQFF. The part of the CDR3 DNA that was read is TGTGCCAGTAGTAAAGAAGCGGGAGTGTCCCCCCCAGCTCCCTACAATGAG.

As regards this clone: The read is 3 residues too short to cover the CDR3 end, so that end is filled in from the germline J gene. This rearrangement joins TRBV30 to TRBJ2-3, with D perhaps matching TRBD1 (6 bases). The V and J ends lost 2 bases and 2 bases respectively, with 14 bases between them. The CDR3 has 15 amino acids. CDR1 is GTSNPN and CDR2 is SVGIG in the germline V gene (reference sequence). The chain's CDR3 is CAWSIPRGYTDTQYF. The CDR3 bases that were read are TGTGCCTGGAGTATCCCCAGGGGCTACACAGATACG.

Regarding this clone: With the read ending 3 residues before the CDR3 end, the germline J gene is used to fill in that end. The chain couples TRBV28 to TRBJ1-2; a possible D gene is TRBD1 (6 bases). Trimming shortened V by 8 bases and J by 5 bases, and 18 bases separated the two germline ends. In germline, CDR1 is MDHEN, CDR2 SYDVKM. This CDR3 is 14 amino acids long. The CDR3 loop is CASRPTGPGYGYTF. The part of the CDR3 DNA that was read is TGTGCCAGCCGCCCGACAGGCCCTGGGTATGGC.

Details on this clone: The CDR3 end is not reached by the read, which stops 3 residues before it; the germline J gene fills it in. This chain uses TRBV6-4 with TRBJ1-6, with TRBD1 identical over 7 bases. Unmatched junction bases numbered 8, after V lost 8 bases and J lost 7 bases. The germline CDR1 and CDR2 sequences are MRHNA and SNTAGT. This CDR3 spans 14 amino acids. The part of the CDR3 DNA that was read is TGTGCCAGCTCCCTGGACAGGTTCAATTCACCC. This gives the protein CASSLDRFNSP. From start to end, the CDR3 is CASSLDRFNSPLHF.

A remark on this clone: Coverage ceases 3 residues before the CDR3 finishes, and the germline J gene fills in the end. The V gene is TRBV7-9, the J gene TRBJ1-1; 8 nucleotides agree with TRBD1. Germline assignment: CDR1 SEHNR and CDR2 FQNEAQ (reference sequence). This CDR3 spans 15 amino acids. V lost 5 bases and J lost 1; bases outside the gene matches: 6. The CDR3 DNA, read in part, is TGTGCCAGCAGCCATTCGGACAGGGCGAACACTGAA. Its protein is CASSHSDRANTE. The complete CDR3 protein is CASSHSDRANTEAFF. Full variable domain (rest looked up from reference TRBV7-9 and TRBJ1-1): DTGVSQNPRHKITKRGQNVTFRCDPISEHNRLYWYRQTLGQGPEFLTYFQNEAQLEKSRLLSDRFSAERPKGSFSTLEIQRTEQGDSAMYLCASSHSDRANTEAFFGQGTRLTVV.

Details on this clone: The sequence runs out 3 residues before the end of the CDR3; the remainder is reconstructed from the germline J gene. V gene TRBV19 combines with J gene TRBJ1-5; 7 bases are shared with TRBD1. Germline V gives CDR1 LNHDA, CDR2 SQIVND (reference sequence). V shed 5 bases and J 2 bases; nucleotides not matched to a gene: 6. This CDR3 is 15 amino acids long. The CDR3 protein is CASSPGQARNQPQHF. The sequenced part of the CDR3 DNA is TGTGCCAGTAGTCCCGGACAGGCTCGCAATCAGCCC.

The CDR3 DNA, read in part, is TGCAGTGCCAACCCAATGAGGGGACTAGCCCATAATGAG. Amino acid sequence: CSANPMRGLAHNE. The complete CDR3 sequence is CSANPMRGLAHNEQFF. V gene TRBV20-1 combines with J gene TRBJ2-1, with 9 nucleotides matching TRBD2. With the read ending 3 residues before the CDR3 end, the germline J gene is used to fill in that end. This CDR3 spans 16 amino acids. The germline CDR1 and CDR2 sequences are DFQATT and SNEGSKA (reference sequence). V was clipped by 6 bases and J by 7 bases; unmatched bases: 16.

As to this clone: The read halts 3 residues ahead of the CDR3 end, with the missing end drawn from the germline J gene. The V call is TRBV19, the J call TRBJ2-5, with D tentatively TRBD1 (5 bases). CDR3 length: 14 residues. V gave up 3 bases and J gave up 5 bases, with 13 bases separating them. Germline V CDR1 and CDR2: LNHDA, SQIVND (reference sequence). CDR3 DNA (partial): TGTGCCAGTAGTATGGAAGGGGAAGTTGAGACC. Protein product: CASSMEGEVET. The complete CDR3 reads CASSMEGEVETQYF.

Note on this clone: The CDR3 extends 3 residues past the end of the read, so its final part is completed from the germline J gene. The chain uses TRBV7-3 and TRBJ2-5; 16 bases map to TRBD2. The V and J ends lost 5 bases and 5 bases, in that order; junction bases with no gene match: 5. The CDR3 consists of 16 residues. Germline V gene data show CDR1 as SGHTA and CDR2 as FQGTGA. The CDR3 DNA, read in part, is TGTGCCAGCAGCAAAGGGACTAGCGGGGGGGCGGAGACC. It encodes CASSKGTSGGAET. The whole CDR3 is CASSKGTSGGAETQYF.

Points on this clone: Read data end 3 residues before the CDR3 end; the end is taken from the germline J gene. The genes are TRBV12-3 or TRBV12-4 and TRBJ2-3; D is unclear. Trimming removed 1 base from V and 2 bases from J, with 10 bases in between. The CDR3 sequence is 15 residues long. CDR3 residues: CASSLEWQDTDTQYF. The CDR3 DNA, read in part, is TGTGCCAGCAGTTTAGAATGGCAGGACACAGATACG.